The 2 T cell receptor beta chains reported below all come from one sample, sequenced in a study of blood T cell repertoires in COVID-19. Repertoires were generated with immunoSEQ multiplex PCR, while TCRdb's copy carries only in-frame clones and drops some. The table records approximately 210,000 clones, approximately 85% of them present only once. The sequenced sample consisted of peripheral blood. The receptors stem from a woman aged 45 to 65 with active or convalescent COVID-19.

CDR3 amino acids: CASSPRGSSGFTDTQYF. CDR3 nucleotide sequence: TGTGCCAGCAGCCCCAGAGGGTCTAGCGGGTTCACAGATACGCAGTATTTT. The chain joins TRBV11-2 to TRBJ2-3; 8 nucleotides agree with TRBD2. Germline loops: CDR1 SGHAT, CDR2 FQNNGV. The CDR3 is 17 residues long. V was clipped by 5 bases and J by 2 bases; unmatched bases: 12.

This clone has only one observation. DNA for the CDR3: TGTGCCAGCAGCGTAAGCCCCCTCCCTGGAGGGCAAGAGACCCAGTACTTC. This encodes CASSVSPLPGGQETQYF. This chain uses TRBV9 with TRBJ2-5; TRBD2 is a possible D gene (6 bases). Germline values: CDR1 SGDLS, CDR2 YYNGEE. Trimming left V 1 base short and J 2 bases short, with 18 bases between. The CDR3 covers 17 residues.